This TCR beta chain was captured by sequencing in a study of shared clonotypes between healthy human individuals. Only in-frame clones appear in the TCRdb table, and some are missing; sequencing was by immunoSEQ multiplex PCR. The sample lists about 2 million clones; over 85% were seen once. As defined, naive CD8 cells were CD45RO-negative and positively selected for CCR7, with terminally differentiated effector memory CD45RA+ cells excluded. Comments on this clone: Its antigen is not known.

Findings and limits, study-wide: Rarefaction showed sorted-subset sequencing was incomplete despite large depth. Against clonotypes common to all four donors, non-shared ones had lower generation probabilities. What limited the represented genetic and exposure-history diversity was the small number of donors.

J was trimmed by 5 bases and V by 4 bases; bases with no gene match: 11. The CDR3 length is 16 residues. Germline values: CDR1 SGDLS, CDR2 YYNGEE. V is TRBV9 and J is TRBJ2-5; 10 bases line up with TRBD2. This TCR was sampled from a man aged 18 to 35 in good health. The sequenced material came from naive CD8+ T cells sorted from blood. CDR3 region: CASSLLVAGGAETQYF. CDR3 sequence (DNA): TGTGCCAGCAGCCTTTTGGTAGCGGGGGGTGCTGAGACCCAGTACTTC. The full variable domain, its missing parts supplied by reference TRBV9 and TRBJ2-5, is DSGVTQTPKHLITATGQRVTLRCSPRSGDLSVYWYQQSLDQGLQFLIQYYNGEERAKGNILERFSAQQFPDLHSELNLSSLELGDSALYFCASSLLVAGGAETQYFGPGTRLLVL.